These 13 T cell receptor beta chains were sequenced from one sample in a study of blood T cell repertoires in COVID-19. Here immunoSEQ multiplex PCR was the method, and the copy in TCRdb shows in-frame clones only, minus some. Counted here are approximately 20,000 clones, around three quarters occurring once; the ten biggest clones make up 13%. The sequenced material came from peripheral blood. These receptors were collected from a man between 60 and 75 years old with active COVID-19.

The chain carries TRBV7-2 and TRBJ1-2; TRBD1 aligns across 8 bases. The ends lost 5 bases at V and 1 base at J; junction bases unmatched: 9. The CDR3 is made up of 16 amino acids. The V gene's germline CDR1 is SGHTA and CDR2 FQGNSA. The CDR3 DNA is TGTGCCAGCAGCGCTGCCCGGACAGGGTATAACTATGGCTACACCTTC. As protein: CASSAARTGYNYGYTF.

This clone has just a few counts. The chain combines TRBV7-9 with TRBJ1-3, with 7 bases fitting TRBD1. Germline V CDR1 and CDR2: SEHNR, FQNEAQ (reference sequence). This CDR3 region has 16 residues. The V segment lost 6 bases and the J segment 1 base; nucleotides outside the gene matches: 9. Here the CDR3 reads CASSNRTGDSGNTIYF. The CDR3 DNA reads TGTGCCAGCAGTAACCGAACAGGGGATTCTGGAAACACCATATATTTT.

The chain couples TRBV5-1 to TRBJ2-3; 7 bases line up with TRBD2. CDR3 length: 15 amino acids. Germline CDR1 is SGHRS and CDR2 is YFSETQ. Trimming cost V 4 bases and J 2 bases; bases outside gene matches: 7. As DNA, the CDR3 is TGCGCCAGCAGCCCTAGCGGAGGGACCACAGATACGCAGTATTTT. Translating gives CASSPSGGTTDTQYF.

The chain has TRBV20-1 and TRBJ2-5; 8 bases agree with TRBD1. This CDR3 is built from 11 residues. Germline CDR1 is DFQATT and CDR2 is SNEGSKA (reference sequence). V was clipped by 6 bases and J by 6 bases; unmatched bases: 3. CDR3 protein: CSAWDRKTQYF. The CDR3 bases are TGCAGTGCGTGGGACAGGAAGACCCAGTACTTC.

This clone came up once. The chain couples TRBV3-1 (or the pseudogene TRBV3-2) to TRBJ2-5; TRBD1 matches 9 bases. The germline CDR1 and CDR2 sequences are LGHDT and YNNKEL (reference sequence). This CDR3 spans 14 amino acids. V shed 4 bases, J shed 2 bases, and the junction held 2 bases outside the gene matches. The CDR3 nucleotides are TGTGCCAGCAGCCGGGACAGGGCTCAAGAGACCCAGTACTTC. Protein product: CASSRDRAQETQYF.

The chain carries TRBV28 and TRBJ1-5; 10 bases are shared with TRBD1. The CDR3 is 17 amino acids. V was pared by 5 bases and J by 0 bases, with 7 bases of the junction left unmatched. Germline CDR1 is MDHEN and CDR2 is SYDVKM. This chain's CDR3 is CASSRRTGGNSNQPQHF. The CDR3 bases are TGTGCCAGCAGTCGTAGGACAGGGGGTAATAGCAATCAGCCCCAGCATTTT.

The rearrangement links TRBV29-1 to TRBJ2-1; the D gene is possibly TRBD2 (6 bases). CDR1 and CDR2 from the germline V gene are SQVTM and ANQGSEA. The V gene lost 3 bases and the J gene lost 2 bases, with 11 bases spanning the gap. The CDR3 is 14 amino acids. CDR3 sequence reads: CSVEADYTYNEQFF. DNA for the CDR3: TGCAGCGTTGAGGCGGACTATACCTACAATGAGCAGTTCTTC.

This clone was counted once. The gene calls are TRBV28 and TRBJ2-7; possible D gene TRBD1, 6 bases. The CDR3 contains 14 residues. The germline V gene has CDR1 MDHEN and CDR2 SYDVKM. The V gene lost 3 bases and the J gene lost 2 bases, with 11 bases spanning the gap. For the CDR3, the DNA is TGTGCCAGCAGTTTTCAGGGGACAACCTACGAGCAGTACTTC. Translation: CASSFQGTTYEQYF.

V and J are TRBV10-2 and TRBJ1-3; no firm D call. The V end was cut by 4 bases, the J end by 0 bases, with 7 bases between. Germline-derived CDR1 and CDR2 are WSHSY and SAAADI. This CDR3 is 14 amino acids long. This CDR3 reads CASSVAGSGNTIYF. CDR3 in DNA: TGCGCCAGCAGTGTTGCAGGCTCTGGAAACACCATATATTTT.

The chain joins TRBV19 to TRBJ2-4, with D perhaps TRBD1 (5 bases). This CDR3 is built from 18 residues. V lost 3 bases and J 1 base, leaving 19 bases between the germline ends. Germline V gene lookup returns CDR1 LNHDA and CDR2 SQIVND (reference sequence). The CDR3 sequence: CASSIMAGMRSAKNIQYF. The CDR3, as DNA: TGTGCCAGTAGTATCATGGCAGGGATGAGGAGTGCCAAAAACATTCAGTACTTC.

The rearrangement joins TRBV15 to TRBJ2-3; 12 bases are shared with TRBD2. The CDR3 extends over 18 amino acids. Germline V CDR1 and CDR2: LNHNV, YYDKDF (reference sequence). V shed 0 bases, J shed 0 bases, and the junction held 4 bases outside the gene matches. The DNA for the CDR3 is TGTGCCACCAGCAGAGATCTAGCGGGAGGGCCTAGCACAGATACGCAGTATTTT. Translating it yields CATSRDLAGGPSTDTQYF.

This clone is categorized as medium-sized (0.01 to 0.1%). The genes are TRBV7-3 and TRBJ2-1; D possibly corresponds to TRBD2 (5 bases). This CDR3 comprises 14 residues. Germline CDR1 SGHTA, CDR2 FQGTGA. The ends were cut back, 0 bases at V and 7 bases at J, with 10 bases in the middle. CDR3 loop: CASSLTLGGNEQFF. In nucleotides, the CDR3 is TGTGCCAGCAGCTTAACGTTAGGAGGAAATGAGCAGTTCTTC.

This sequence joins TRBV5-5 and TRBJ2-2; D gene unclear. Germline CDR1 reads SGHKS; CDR2 reads YYEKEE (reference sequence). This CDR3 has 15 residues. V lost 0 bases and J lost 7, with 13 bases in between. The CDR3 region is CASSLDGLVVGELFF. The DNA for the CDR3 is TGTGCCAGCAGCTTGGATGGGCTTGTGGTCGGGGAGCTGTTTTTT.